This T cell receptor (beta chain) is drawn from a study of T cells in Graves' hyperthyroidism and ophthalmopathy (dated by TCRdb to 2018 to 2020). About the investigation overall: Peripheral blood was sampled at the time of initial diagnosis, prior to any treatment. TCR V-J signatures able to tell the groups apart were searched for in a discovery cohort of 90 to 100 patients, of whom more than 40 had Graves' ophthalmopathy and about 60 had stable Graves' hyperthyroidism. Whether ophthalmopathy could be predicted prospectively was tested in an independent validation cohort made up of under 20 hyperthyroidism patients plus 17 patients who later progressed to ophthalmopathy. The 90 or so discovery patients were randomly split 7:3 into training and test sets. The study also compared thyroid tissue and blood T-cell repertoires from 5 to 7 Graves' hyperthyroidism patients. Following sampling, methimazole starting at 30 mg daily was given to hyperthyroidism patients, and high-dose intravenous methylprednisolone was given to ophthalmopathy patients. The paper describes TCR Vbeta CDR3 sequencing of 120 to 150 peripheral blood samples, made up of 43 ophthalmopathy patients, some 76 hyperthyroidism patients and 17 progressor patients. Study-level results and caveats: In cross-validation, a model built on a 13 V-J signature told ophthalmopathy apart from stable hyperthyroidism with about 90% sensitivity and around 81% specificity, and in testing the same model reached 80%/75%. No statistical method was used to fix the sample size in advance, and group allocation was not hidden from the investigators. In validation, progression to ophthalmopathy was predicted by the model with about 70% sensitivity and under 85% specificity, a median of about 6 months before onset. Most expanded thyroid clonotypes (frequency above 0.001) were also detected in blood, suggesting blood repertoires may reflect thyroid immune responses.

Amplification of TCR beta CDR3 regions was carried out from RNA transcripts. The first round of RT-PCR for the TCR CDR3 was performed with the HTBI primer set and the Qiagen OneStep RT-PCR kit. The libraries were constructed in a second round of multiplex PCR and then size-selected and purified. Paired-end sequencing of the libraries was performed with 100 bp reads on an Illumina HiSeq2000. Turning to the authors' computational methods: SOAPnuke was used to process the raw data, throwing out any read that contained adapters or uncalled bases, had a mean Phred below 15, or lacked an exact constant-primer or identifier match. COPE v1.2.5 was used to merge high-quality paired reads, and clonotypes were defined as unique nucleotide sequences. MiTCR v1.1 was used to align the clonotypes against IMGT TRBV, TRBD and TRBJ reference segments. Only V-J combinations with frequency above 0.0001, covering 99% to 99.2% of repertoires, were analysed. A TCS score was defined as the ratio between F50 (clonal expansion) and ExV (chaos), using BLOSUM62-based TCRdist between CDR3 peptides within each V-J. Welch's t-statistics and random forest reduced some 510 V-J features to 13, which were used in a naive Bayes classifier (R e1071). TCRdb redid the processing of the public reads, applying fastp at Q25 and MiXCR, and retained in-frame beta chains. Duplicate CDR3 protein sequences are folded into a single record with the most common DNA and genes. Clone size and V and J calls follow TCRdb, not the original study. This sample lists hundreds of thousands of distinct CDR3 sequences; 13% to 15% were detected once. The ten largest clonotypes hold roughly 10% of the sample.

This clonotype has at least ten counts. Its antigen has not been determined. Per-base qualities were not stored, and no clone one base away is much larger. Taken from the germline V gene (reference sequence), the CDR1 and CDR2 loops are MNHEY and SMNVEV. Including cysteine and phenylalanine, the CDR3 has 16 amino acids. Only the CDR3 DNA is retained, 48 bases long and in frame from the first base. The germline ends are 18 bases apart after V is trimmed by 4 bases and J by 5 bases. Stable Graves' hyperthyroidism was defined as the absence of progression to ophthalmopathy over 18 months of follow-up. Hyperthyroidism patients were newly diagnosed, with disease duration under 2 months, and aged 18 to 65 years. Patients with uncontrolled infections, other autoimmune diseases, pregnancy or lactation were excluded. Diagnoses were established on the basis of clinical symptoms, serum thyroxine and TRAb, thyroid ultrasound, and orbital computed tomography. PBMCs were isolated from 10 ml of fresh peripheral blood by Ficoll-Paque density gradient centrifugation. Trizol reagent was used to extract total RNA, and RNA quality was then checked on an Agilent 2100 Bioanalyzer.

This TCR came from a woman younger than 35 with Graves' hyperthyroidism. The source material was blood. The chain links TRBV27 with TRBJ2-1, and perhaps TRBD2 as D gene, on 6 matching bases. CDR3 sequence: CASSSPPRDSNNEQFF. In nucleotide form, the sequence is TGTGCCAGCAGTTCCCCCCCCCGGGACTCAAACAATGAGCAGTTCTTC.